This is a list of T cell receptor beta chains from one sample in a study of blood T cell repertoires in COVID-19. Clones were sequenced by immunoSEQ multiplex PCR, and TCRdb holds only the in-frame ones, with some missing. The sample yields some 160,000 clones, 88% seen once. Sequencing was performed on peripheral blood. Receptor source: a man aged 50-59 years who had recovered from COVID-19. CDR3s include the opening cysteine and the closing phenylalanine or tryptophan.

V: TRBV24-1; J: TRBJ1-1; CDR3: CATSEGGNTEAFF
V: TRBV19; J: TRBJ1-3; CDR3: CAGQRSRSGNTIYF
V: TRBV10-3; J: TRBJ2-2; CDR3: CAISVGSGKNTGELFF
V: TRBV20-1; J: TRBJ1-2; CDR3: CSASLGQGSIGYTF
V: TRBV27; J: TRBJ1-2; CDR3: CASGAGTGHGYTF
V: TRBV19; J: TRBJ2-1; CDR3: CASAGGLYNEQFF
V: TRBV5-1; J: TRBJ2-1; CDR3: CASSPGQGYNEQFF
V: TRBV5-4; J: TRBJ2-6; CDR3: CASSLGGPGGANVLTF
V: TRBV27; J: TRBJ1-2; CDR3: CASSLSRGGDGYTF
V: TRBV4-2; J: TRBJ1-4; CDR3: CASSQARLGNEKLFF
V: TRBV7-2; J: TRBJ2-7; CDR3: CAQAGTSTYEQYF
V: TRBV5-1; J: TRBJ2-2; CDR3: CASRLPVTGEDRELFF
V: TRBV12-3/TRBV12-4; J: TRBJ1-3; CDR3: CASSSGVGNTIYF
V: TRBV10-1; J: TRBJ2-4; CDR3: CASVREAGGEGGKNIQYF
V: TRBV29-1; J: TRBJ1-2; CDR3: CSVAGQELNVAYGYTF
V: TRBV28; J: TRBJ1-5; CDR3: CASSLVSREAQPQHF
V: TRBV21-1; J: TRBJ1-5; CDR3: CASTGGGNQPQHF
V: TRBV29-1; J: TRBJ1-4; CDR3: CSVGQDGQKLFF
V: TRBV14; J: TRBJ1-1; CDR3: CASSQANRVYEAFF
V: TRBV7-2; J: TRBJ2-7; CDR3: CASSLTSGDSEQYF
V: TRBV4-1; J: TRBJ2-3; CDR3: CASSPRASGGAGDTQYF
V: TRBV6-6; J: TRBJ2-5; CDR3: CATKDRDQETQYF
V: TRBV10-3; J: TRBJ2-7; CDR3: CAISFPGQRPYEQYF
V: TRBV4-1; J: TRBJ1-1; CDR3: CASSHEGTGRTEAFF
V: TRBV6-1; J: TRBJ1-6; CDR3: CASSELGQGRSPLHF
V: TRBV5-6; J: TRBJ1-2; CDR3: CASSLLTNYGYTF
V: TRBV5-5; J: TRBJ2-1; CDR3: CASSFRDLRDNEQFF
V: TRBV9; J: TRBJ2-3; CDR3: CASSVGTSGNTDTQYF
V: TRBV25-1; J: TRBJ1-6; CDR3: CASRSGTGVQDSPLHF
V: TRBV30; J: TRBJ2-7; CDR3: CAWTPGGREQYF
V: TRBV23-1; J: TRBJ1-6; CDR3: CASSQSGQGTGGLHF
V: TRBV28; J: TRBJ2-7; CDR3: CASSLYSSYEQYF
V: TRBV27; J: TRBJ2-1; CDR3: CASSLRGSREFF
V: TRBV5-1; J: TRBJ2-3; CDR3: CASNQDSTSTDTQYF
V: TRBV11-2; J: TRBJ2-7; CDR3: CASSLDGGMTGEQYF
V: TRBV5-1; J: TRBJ1-1; CDR3: CASSLGQGFTEAFF
V: TRBV4-3; J: TRBJ2-5; CDR3: CASSQSTGGVETQYF
V: TRBV25-1; J: TRBJ2-6; CDR3: CASSVTGANVLTF
V: TRBV7-8; J: TRBJ2-1; CDR3: CASSSPMLGLAKGEQFF
V: TRBV7-2; J: TRBJ2-2; CDR3: CASSLADRGGGELFF
V: TRBV19; J: TRBJ2-3; CDR3: CASTRGGGLSTDTQYF
V: TRBV28; J: TRBJ1-5; CDR3: CASSLPGQAPGKPQHF
V: TRBV5-1; J: TRBJ2-2; CDR3: CASSPGTLGELFF
V: TRBV28; J: TRBJ1-3; CDR3: CASNDRATGNTIYF
V: TRBV29-1; J: TRBJ2-7; CDR3: CSVRGGPNYEQYF
V: TRBV7-2; J: TRBJ1-1; CDR3: CASSHVYRGTEAFF
V: TRBV29-1; J: TRBJ2-1; CDR3: CSVDWGLGQFF
V: TRBV7-2; J: TRBJ1-5; CDR3: CASTPQHLNSNQPQHF
V: TRBV5-1; J: TRBJ2-3; CDR3: CASRASGSFTDTQYF
V: TRBV5-5; J: TRBJ2-2; CDR3: CASSPRIAGRPGELFF
V: TRBV15; J: TRBJ1-4; CDR3: CATSREPQVVEKLFF
V: TRBV3-1/TRBV3-2; J: TRBJ1-6; CDR3: CASSPSFRVNSPLHF
V: TRBV15; J: TRBJ1-4; CDR3: CATSRDGQLHNEKLFF
V: TRBV29-1; J: TRBJ2-5; CDR3: CSGVQGSGSETQYF